The 30 T cell receptor beta chains reported below all come from one sample, sequenced in a study of CD8 T cells in Susac syndrome. RNA in amounts of roughly 0.5 to 1 ug was reverse transcribed with random hexamers. TCRdb reprocessed the immunoSEQ multiplex PCR reads with MiXCR, giving one entry per CDR3 protein. Of fewer than 300,000 distinct CDR3 sequences in the sample, around 84% were seen once. Sequencing input: CD8+ T cells from PBMCs. These receptors all stem from a human donor with multiple sclerosis.

There are a few counts of this clonotype. The chain recombines TRBV27 with TRBJ2-7; 7 bases line up with TRBD1. Germline V gene lookup returns CDR1 MNHEY and CDR2 SMNVEV (reference sequence). V shed 4 bases, J shed 1 base, and the junction held 4 bases outside the gene matches. There are 14 residues in the CDR3. Written as DNA, the CDR3 is TGTGCCAGCAGTTCCGACAGGGTTTCCTACGAGCAGTACTTC. This translates into CASSSDRVSYEQYF.

This chain connects TRBV21-1 to TRBJ2-3; TRBD1, the table's D call, was not compared with the DNA. TRBV21-1 is a pseudogene. This CDR3 spans 14 amino acids. CDR3 nucleotides: TGTGCCAGCCGGTGGACAGGGGGCCTAGATACGCAGTATTTT. It is translated as CASRWTGGLDTQYF.

The table lists this clonotype with a few counts. The rearrangement links TRBV7-9 to TRBJ2-7, with D possibly being TRBD2 (6 bases). Germline V gene sequence: CDR1 SEHNR, CDR2 FQNEAQ (reference sequence). With 6 bases removed from V and 6 bases from J, the gap between germline ends came to 15 bases. CDR3 length equals 13 residues. The CDR3 loop reads CASRQNREFEQYF. In DNA, the CDR3 is TGTGCCAGCAGACAAAATCGGGAGTTCGAGCAGTACTTC.

The chain couples TRBV4-1 to TRBJ2-5, with 8 bases identical to TRBD1. This CDR3 is built from 17 residues. Germline CDR1 reads MGHRA; CDR2 reads YSYEKL. V gave up 1 base and J gave up 0 bases; unmatched junction bases: 7. CDR3 DNA: TGCGCCAGCAGCCAAGTTAGGACAGGGACTTACCAAGAGACCCAGTACTTC. It is translated as CASSQVRTGTYQETQYF.

J is TRBJ1-6 and V is TRBV11-3; D call uncertain. V dropped 5 bases and J dropped 0 bases, with 17 bases sitting between them. Germline-derived CDR1 and CDR2 are SGHNT and YENEEA. The CDR3 covers 18 residues. In DNA form, the CDR3 reads TGTGCCAGCAGCGCCATGGCCGGGCGCAGCTCCTATAATTCACCCCTCCACTTT. Translated, it gives CASSAMAGRSSYNSPLHF.

V is TRBV30 and J is TRBJ1-1; the D gene is possibly TRBD1 (6 bases). The length of the CDR3 is 13 residues. V was trimmed by 3 bases and J by 0 bases, leaving 8 bases between them. CDR1 is GTSNPN, CDR2 SVGIG, per germline (reference sequence). CDR3 nucleotides: TGTGCCTGGAGGGACAGTTTGAACACTGAAGCTTTCTTT. It yields the protein CAWRDSLNTEAFF.

The V and J genes are TRBV6-1 and TRBJ1-1; TRBD1 is a possible D gene (5 bases). V dropped 5 bases and J dropped 2 bases, with 15 bases sitting between them. Germline V gene lookup returns CDR1 MNHNS and CDR2 SASEGT. CDR3 length: 15 amino acids. The CDR3 DNA is TGTGCCAGCAGTCCTCGGGACTGGGGAAACACTGAAGCTTTCTTT. It encodes CASSPRDWGNTEAFF.

The rearrangement links TRBV3-1 to TRBJ1-5; D gene uncertain. V shed 4 bases and J shed 5 bases, with 12 bases lying between them. The CDR3 totals 14 residues. CDR1 and CDR2 from the germline V gene are LGHDT and YNNKEL (reference sequence). CDR3 bases: TGTGCCAGCAGCCTAGACGGGTACGATCAGCCCCAGCATTTT. Translated, it gives CASSLDGYDQPQHF.

The V gene is TRBV29-1, the J gene TRBJ2-2; D gene unclear. Trimming stripped 7 bases from V and 4 bases from J, with 13 bases between. The germline CDR1 and CDR2 sequences are SQVTM and ANQGSEA. This CDR3 has 13 amino acids. CDR3 in amino acids: CSAKNSVTGELFF. The CDR3 DNA follows: TGCAGCGCCAAGAACAGTGTCACCGGGGAGCTGTTTTTT.

This clonotype was detected only a few times. The rearrangement links TRBV7-8 to TRBJ2-7; 13 bases align to TRBD2. Germline V CDR1 and CDR2: SGHVS, FQNEAQ. V lost 5 bases to trimming and J lost 7 bases; unmatched junction nucleotides: 5. This CDR3 contains 14 residues. This CDR3 is CASSPTSGRREQYF. In DNA, the CDR3 is TGTGCCAGCAGCCCGACTAGCGGGAGGAGGGAGCAGTACTTC.

This chain links TRBV27 with TRBJ2-1; 9 bases agree with TRBD2. Germline V gives CDR1 MNHEY, CDR2 SMNVEV (reference sequence). The V segment lost 6 bases and the J segment 0 bases; nucleotides outside the gene matches: 9. This CDR3 is built from 17 residues. CDR3 nucleotides: TGTGCCAGCAGCCGGACTAGCGCTAAGAGCTCCTACAATGAGCAGTTCTTC. Translating it yields CASSRTSAKSSYNEQFF.

This clonotype has only one observation. The chain couples TRBV19 to TRBJ2-5; a weak D match, TRBD2 (5 bases). V was clipped by 4 bases and J by 4 bases, with 19 bases between them. The CDR3 loop spans 16 amino acids. CDR1 is LNHDA and CDR2 is SQIVND in the germline V gene (reference sequence). The CDR3 is CASSTLGLRTPETQYF. Written as DNA, the CDR3 is TGTGCCAGTAGTACATTAGGACTTCGGACTCCAGAGACCCAGTACTTC. The variable domain in full, with the rest retrieved from reference TRBV19 and TRBJ2-5, is DGGITQSPKYLFRKEGQNVTLSCEQNLNHDAMYWYRQDPGQGLRLIYYSQIVNDFQKGDIAEGYSVSREKKESFPLTVTSAQKNPTAFYLCASSTLGLRTPETQYFGPGTRLLVL.

The rearrangement links TRBV5-1 to TRBJ1-1; the match to TRBD1 covers 8 bases. Germline values: CDR1 SGHRS, CDR2 YFSETQ. This CDR3 has 13 amino acids. The V and J ends lost 4 bases and 3 bases, in that order; junction bases with no gene match: 2. The CDR3: CASSRQGYTEAFF. For the CDR3, the DNA is TGCGCCAGCAGCCGACAGGGGTACACTGAAGCTTTCTTT. Based on the CDR3 plus reference TRBV5-1 and TRBJ1-1, the full variable domain is KAGVTQTPRYLIKTRGQQVTLSCSPISGHRSVSWYQQTPGQGLQFLFEYFSETQRNKGNFPGRFSGRQFSNSRSEMNVSTLELGDSALYLCASSRQGYTEAFFGQGTRLTVV.

The chain links TRBV13 to TRBJ2-7; 8 bases match TRBD2. The CDR3 loop spans 16 amino acids. V was pared by 0 bases and J by 6 bases, with 10 bases of the junction left unmatched. Germline V CDR1 and CDR2: PRHDT, FYEKMQ (reference sequence). The CDR3 reads CASSLGPVAGPSEQYF. The CDR3 DNA follows: TGTGCCAGCAGCTTAGGCCCGGTAGCGGGACCCTCCGAGCAGTACTTC.

The rearrangement joins TRBV28 to TRBJ1-1, with D unclear. Trimming removed 5 bases at V and 0 bases at J, with 7 bases between. CDR3 size: 13 residues. Germline loops: CDR1 MDHEN, CDR2 SYDVKM. The CDR3 region is CASSPELNTEAFF. The CDR3 DNA follows: TGTGCCAGCAGTCCAGAGTTGAACACTGAAGCTTTCTTT.

The rearrangement links TRBV20-1 to TRBJ2-1; D is ambiguous. The CDR3 consists of 16 residues. Between the trimmed V and J ends, which lost 0 bases and 6 bases, there was a span of 18 bases. The V gene's germline CDR1 is DFQATT and CDR2 SNEGSKA (reference sequence). The CDR3 sequence: CSARDLSGSRANEQFF. CDR3 nucleotide sequence: TGCAGTGCTAGAGACCTTTCAGGATCTAGGGCCAATGAGCAGTTCTTC.

This clonotype was counted once. The gene calls are TRBV14 and TRBJ2-1; 10 positions agree with TRBD2. Unmatched junction bases numbered 3, after V lost 2 bases and J lost 5 bases. Per the germline V gene, CDR1 is SGHDN and CDR2 is FVKESK. CDR3 length: 15 residues. CDR3 sequence reads: CASSQTGTSDNEQFF. The DNA of the CDR3 is TGTGCCAGCAGCCAAACCGGGACTAGCGACAATGAGCAGTTCTTC. The whole variable domain, remainder taken from reference TRBV14 and TRBJ2-1, is EAGVTQFPSHSVIEKGQTVTLRCDPISGHDNLYWYRRVMGKEIKFLLHFVKESKQDESGMPNNRFLAERTGGTYSTLKVQPAELEDSGVYFCASSQTGTSDNEQFFGPGTRLTVL.

The chain employs TRBV5-6 and TRBJ1-1, with unresolved D. This CDR3 comprises 10 residues. Germline-derived CDR1 and CDR2 are SGHDT and YYEEEE. Trimming cost V 5 bases and J 10 bases, with 9 bases left between them. The CDR3 region is CASSFVRAFF. DNA of the CDR3: TGTGCCAGCAGTTTCGTGAGAGCTTTCTTT.

The chain recombines TRBV4-1 with TRBJ2-2, with a possible D match to TRBD1 (6 bases). Trimming left V 3 bases short and J 2 bases short, with 10 bases between. Germline CDR1 reads MGHRA; CDR2 reads YSYEKL. CDR3 length equals 15 residues. CDR3 sequence: CASSHADRNTGELFF. CDR3 DNA sequence: TGCGCCAGCAGCCATGCGGACAGAAACACCGGGGAGCTGTTTTTT.

This clonotype showed up just a few times. This chain joins TRBV6-5 and TRBJ2-7; weak D call: TRBD2 (5 bases). Trimming pared 2 bases from V and 0 bases from J, leaving 8 bases between. CDR3 size: 14 residues. Per the germline V gene, CDR1 is MNHEY and CDR2 is SVGAGI. The CDR3 region is CASSYGGPSYEQYF. As DNA, the CDR3 is TGTGCCAGCAGTTACGGCGGGCCCTCCTACGAGCAGTACTTC.

The V call is TRBV6-5, the J call TRBJ2-1; D ambiguous. Trimming cost V 5 bases and J 4 bases, with 12 bases left between them. CDR1 and CDR2 from the germline V gene are MNHEY and SVGAGI. The CDR3 covers 14 residues. CDR3 amino acids: CASSPAPGYNEQFF. DNA of the CDR3: TGTGCCAGCAGTCCGGCCCCAGGATACAATGAGCAGTTCTTC.

The rearrangement links TRBV6-2 or TRBV6-3 to TRBJ2-5, with TRBD1 as a possible D gene (6 bases). The CDR3 spans 15 residues. Trimming stripped 7 bases from V and 5 bases from J, with 20 bases between. Looked up from germline, CDR1 is MNHEY and CDR2 is SVGEGT. CDR3 amino acids: CASTFSDSWAETQYF. CDR3 coding DNA: TGTGCCAGCACCTTTTCGGACAGCTGGGCCGAGACCCAGTACTTC.

The chain links TRBV27 to TRBJ1-1; a possible D gene is TRBD1 (5 bases). The V end was cut by 5 bases, the J end by 1 base, with 11 bases between. The CDR3 has 14 amino acids. Germline assignment: CDR1 MNHEY and CDR2 SMNVEV (reference sequence). CDR3 region: CASSPQGRNTEAFF. The DNA for the CDR3 is TGTGCCAGCAGTCCTCAGGGCAGGAACACTGAAGCTTTCTTT.

This clonotype was picked up one time. The CDR3 here is CASSGLAGGLADTQYF. For the CDR3, the DNA is TGTGCCAGCAGCGGACTAGCGGGAGGGCTCGCAGATACGCAGTATTTT. The chain couples TRBV9 to TRBJ2-3; TRBD2 agrees at 14 bases. J gave up 4 bases and V 3 bases, and 4 bases lay outside the gene matches. Germline V lookup: CDR1 SGDLS, CDR2 YYNGEE. This CDR3 region has 16 residues.

The rearrangement uses TRBV24-1 and TRBJ2-1; no definite D call. CDR3 size: 13 residues. Trimming took 6 bases from V and 8 from J, leaving 13 bases between them. In germline, CDR1 is KGHDR, CDR2 SFDVKD. CDR3: CATSSPGLDEQFF. CDR3 DNA sequence: TGTGCCACCAGTTCACCGGGTCTCGATGAGCAGTTCTTC.

This sequence joins TRBV27 and TRBJ2-2; no reliable D call. Germline CDR1 MNHEY, CDR2 SMNVEV (reference sequence). V shed 2 bases and J shed 0 bases, with 7 bases lying between them. This CDR3 is built from 15 residues. DNA for the CDR3: TGTGCCAGCAGTTTAAGCGCCTCGAACACCGGGGAGCTGTTTTTT. The encoded protein is CASSLSASNTGELFF.

The chain has TRBV2 and TRBJ2-3; maybe TRBD1 (7 bases). The V and J ends lost 7 bases and 7 bases respectively, with 18 bases between them. Germline assignment: CDR1 SNHLY and CDR2 FYNNEI. The CDR3 consists of 14 residues. The CDR3: CASIRQGGGNTQYF. DNA for the CDR3: TGTGCCAGCATTAGGCAGGGGGGAGGAAATACGCAGTATTTT.

The chain is built from TRBV20-1 and TRBJ2-5, with TRBD2 identical over 12 bases. J gave up 4 bases and V 2 bases, and 5 bases lay outside the gene matches. The CDR3 length is 15 residues. Germline V gene sequence: CDR1 DFQATT, CDR2 SNEGSKA (reference sequence). This CDR3 is CSARLTSGSRETQYF. CDR3 sequence (DNA): TGCAGTGCTAGACTGACTAGCGGGAGTCGAGAGACCCAGTACTTC.

As for this clonotype: One junction end does not reproduce the germline sequence, and a read error may be involved. This sequence joins TRBV2 and TRBJ2-1, with 8 bases fitting TRBD2. The CDR3 consists of 15 residues. Looked up from germline, CDR1 is SNHLY and CDR2 is FYNNEI. The CDR3: CASSQAGATPDEQFF. The CDR3 nucleotides read TGTGCCAGCAGTCAAGCGGGGGCTACTCCTGATGAGCAGTTCTTC. The whole variable domain, filled in from reference TRBV2 and TRBJ2-1, reads EPEVTQTPSHQVTQMGQEVILRCVPISNHLYFYWYRQILGQKVEFLVSFYNNEISEKSEIFDDQFSVERPDGSNFTLKIRSTKLEDSAMYFCASSQAGATPDEQFFGPGTRLTVL.

The chain is built from TRBV4-2 and TRBJ2-5, with TRBD1 identical over 10 bases. The CDR3 has 16 amino acids. Germline V CDR1 and CDR2: LGHNA, YNFKEQ. With 4 bases clipped from V and 3 bases from J, the junction kept 8 bases outside the gene matches. Here the CDR3 DNA reads TGTGCCAGCAGCCGCAGTGCCGGGACAGGGGAAGAGACCCAGTACTTC. Its protein is CASSRSAGTGEETQYF.